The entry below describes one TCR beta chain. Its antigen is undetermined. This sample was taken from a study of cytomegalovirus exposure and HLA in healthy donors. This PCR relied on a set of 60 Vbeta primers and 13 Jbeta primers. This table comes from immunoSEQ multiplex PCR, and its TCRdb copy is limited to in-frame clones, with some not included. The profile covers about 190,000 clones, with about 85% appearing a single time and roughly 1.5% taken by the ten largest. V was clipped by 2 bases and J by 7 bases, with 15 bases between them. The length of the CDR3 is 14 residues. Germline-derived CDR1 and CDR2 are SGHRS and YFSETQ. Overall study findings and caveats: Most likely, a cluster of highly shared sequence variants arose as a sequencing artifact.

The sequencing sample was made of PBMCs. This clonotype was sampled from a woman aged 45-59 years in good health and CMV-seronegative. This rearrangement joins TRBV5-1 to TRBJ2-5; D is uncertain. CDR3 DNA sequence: TGCGCCAGCAGCTTCGGAGAGGCTGTTGGGACCCAGTACTTC. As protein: CASSFGEAVGTQYF. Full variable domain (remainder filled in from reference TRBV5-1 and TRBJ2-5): KAGVTQTPRYLIKTRGQQVTLSCSPISGHRSVSWYQQTPGQGLQFLFEYFSETQRNKGNFPGRFSGRQFSNSRSEMNVSTLELGDSALYLCASSFGEAVGTQYFGPGTRLLVL.